The entry below describes one T cell receptor (beta chain). These data come from a study of technical replicates of blood from four donors. The data were produced by immunoSEQ multiplex PCR, yet TCRdb's version contains in-frame clones alone and is incomplete. In the table there are about 86,000 clones, 95% to 96% of which are singletons. This CDR3 contains 15 residues. V lost 0 bases and J lost 2, with 8 bases in between. Germline assignment: CDR1 MNHEY and CDR2 SVGAGI. The chain uses TRBV6-5 and TRBJ1-3, with D tentatively TRBD1 (6 bases). The sequenced sample was T cells isolated from PBMCs. The receptor was isolated from a human donor in good health. The CDR3, as DNA: TGTGCCAGCAGTTACTCCTGGGGGCCTGGAAACACCATATATTTT. This gives the protein CASSYSWGPGNTIYF.